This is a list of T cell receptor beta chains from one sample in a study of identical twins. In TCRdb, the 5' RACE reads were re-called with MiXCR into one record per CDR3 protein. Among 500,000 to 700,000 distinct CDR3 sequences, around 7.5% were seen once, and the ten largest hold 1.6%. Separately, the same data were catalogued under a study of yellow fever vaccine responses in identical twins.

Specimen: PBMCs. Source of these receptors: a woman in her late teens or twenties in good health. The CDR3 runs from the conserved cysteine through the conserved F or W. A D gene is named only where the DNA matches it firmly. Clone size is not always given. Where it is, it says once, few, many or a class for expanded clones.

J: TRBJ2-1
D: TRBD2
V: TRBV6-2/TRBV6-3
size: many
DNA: TGTGCCAGCAGTTCCACTACCCGACTAGCGGGGGCCTACAATGAGCAGTTCTTC
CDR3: CASSSTTRLAGAYNEQFF

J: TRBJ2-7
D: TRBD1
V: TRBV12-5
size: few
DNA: TGTGCTAGTGGCTGGACAGGGTCGGACGAGCAGTACTTC
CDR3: CASGWTGSDEQYF

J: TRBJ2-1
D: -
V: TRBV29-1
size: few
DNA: TGCAGCGCATCGAAAGGGGGGGGGCACAATGAGCAGTTCTTC
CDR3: CSASKGGGHNEQFF

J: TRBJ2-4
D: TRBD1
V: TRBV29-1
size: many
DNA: TGCAGCGTTCCGGGACAGGGGGCTTCCAAAAACATTCAGTACTTC
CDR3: CSVPGQGASKNIQYF

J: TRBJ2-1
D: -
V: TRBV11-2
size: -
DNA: TGTGCCAGCAGCTTAGCCGGGATTCCCCAGTTCTTC
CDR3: CASSLAGIPQFF

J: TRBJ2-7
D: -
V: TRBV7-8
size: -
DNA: TGTGCCAGCAGCTTAACTGGGGGCGCCACAAGCTCCTACGAGCAGTACTTC
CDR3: CASSLTGGATSSYEQYF

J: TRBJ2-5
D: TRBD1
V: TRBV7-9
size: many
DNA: TGTGCCAGCAGCACAAGGACAGGATCCTACCAAGAGACCCAGTACTTC
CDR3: CASSTRTGSYQETQYF

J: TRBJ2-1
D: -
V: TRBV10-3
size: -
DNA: TGTGCCATCAGTGAGTCAGGGGAGTACGGTGTCAGGGGCGATGAGCAGTTCTTC
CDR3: CAISESGEYGVRGDEQFF

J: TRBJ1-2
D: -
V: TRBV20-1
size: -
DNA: TGCAGTGCTAGAGTTTCCTATCGCGAAAATGGCTACACCTTC
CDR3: CSARVSYRENGYTF

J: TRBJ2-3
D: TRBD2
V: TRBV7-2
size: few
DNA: TGTGCCAGCAGCCGGGGGGCTAGCGGGAGCACAGATACGCAGTATTTT
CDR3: CASSRGASGSTDTQYF

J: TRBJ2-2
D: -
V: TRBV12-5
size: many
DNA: TGTGCTAGTGGTTTGACGGGAAGGACCGGGGAGCTGTTTTTT
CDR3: CASGLTGRTGELFF

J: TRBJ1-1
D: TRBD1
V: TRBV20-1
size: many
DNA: TGCAGTGCGCCCCCGACAGGGGGCGGGACTGAAGCTTTCTTT
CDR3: CSAPPTGGGTEAFF

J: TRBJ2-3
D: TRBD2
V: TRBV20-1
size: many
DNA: TGCAGTGCTACACTAGCGGGGATCGCAGATACGCAGTATTTT
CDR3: CSATLAGIADTQYF

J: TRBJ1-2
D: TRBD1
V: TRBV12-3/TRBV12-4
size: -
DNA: TGTGCCAGCAGTTTCCTACCCGGGACAGGGGTGAAGGATGGCTACACCTTC
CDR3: CASSFLPGTGVKDGYTF

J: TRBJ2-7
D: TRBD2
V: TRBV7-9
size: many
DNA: TGTGCCAGCAGCGGGCTACTAGCGGGAGAAGGTGAGCAGTACTTC
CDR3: CASSGLLAGEGEQYF

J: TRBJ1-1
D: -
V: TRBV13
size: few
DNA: TGTGCCAGCAGACCAGGGTTCGGTGAAGCTTTCTTT
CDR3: CASRPGFGEAFF

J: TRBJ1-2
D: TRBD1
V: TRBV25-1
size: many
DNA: TGTGCCAGCAGCGGAGGGTTGGGACAGGGGCCAACCTGGAACTATGGCTACACCTTC
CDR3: CASSGGLGQGPTWNYGYTF

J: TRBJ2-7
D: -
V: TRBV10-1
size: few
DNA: TGCGCCAGCAGTGGGGTAAGATCCTACGAGCAGTACTTC
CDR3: CASSGVRSYEQYF

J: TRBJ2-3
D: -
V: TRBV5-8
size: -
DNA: TGTGCCAGCAACCGAGCAGCGGGTGGGGCCACAGATACGCAGTATTTT
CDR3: CASNRAAGGATDTQYF

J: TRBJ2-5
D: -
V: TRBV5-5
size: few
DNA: TGTGCCAGCAGCTTGGGCCTGCAGTACCAAGAGACCCAGTACTTC
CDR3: CASSLGLQYQETQYF

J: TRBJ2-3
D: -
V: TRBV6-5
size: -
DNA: TGTGCCAGCAGTTACCGGGATCCTAGCACAGATACGCAGTATTTT
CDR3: CASSYRDPSTDTQYF

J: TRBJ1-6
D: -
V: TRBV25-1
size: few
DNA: TGTGCCAGCAGTGTGTCACTACTAGATTCACCCCTCCACTTT
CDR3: CASSVSLLDSPLHF

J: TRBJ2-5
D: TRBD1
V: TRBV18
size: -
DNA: TGTGCCAGCTCACCAGGGACAGGGACGGAGACCCAGTACTTC
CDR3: CASSPGTGTETQYF

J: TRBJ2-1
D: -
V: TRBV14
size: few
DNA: TGTGCCACCACGGACAACTGGAATGAGCAGTTCTTC
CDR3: CATTDNWNEQFF

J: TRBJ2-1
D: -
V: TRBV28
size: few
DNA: TGTGCCAGCAGCTCCCAGGGTAGCGGAGGGTACAATGAGCAGTTCTTC
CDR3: CASSSQGSGGYNEQFF

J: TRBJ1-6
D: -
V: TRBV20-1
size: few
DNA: TGCAGTGCACGGAGGACGAGCTCCTATAATTCACCCCTCCACTTT
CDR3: CSARRTSSYNSPLHF

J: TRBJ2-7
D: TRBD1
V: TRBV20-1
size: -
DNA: TGCAGTGCTTCTCCCGGGACAGCTTTCGAGCAGTACTTC
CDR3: CSASPGTAFEQYF

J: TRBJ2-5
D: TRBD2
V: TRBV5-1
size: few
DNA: TGCGCCAGCACGACTAGCGGGAGTGTAGAGACCCAGTACTTC
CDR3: CASTTSGSVETQYF

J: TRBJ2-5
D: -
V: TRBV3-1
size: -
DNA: TGTGCCAGCAGCCAAACCGCGCACTACCCCCAAGAGACCCAGTACTTC
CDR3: CASSQTAHYPQETQYF

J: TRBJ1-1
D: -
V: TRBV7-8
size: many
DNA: TGTGCCAGCAGCCCAGCGGTACACACTGAAGCTTTCTTT
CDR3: CASSPAVHTEAFF

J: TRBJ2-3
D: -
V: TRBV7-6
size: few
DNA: TGTGCCAGCAGCTTTAACGACTTAGGCGGCCGGCAGTATTTT
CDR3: CASSFNDLGGRQYF

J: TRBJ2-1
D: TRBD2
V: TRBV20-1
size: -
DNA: TGCAGTGCATTCGGGACTAGCGGTATGGAAAATGAGCAGTTCTTC
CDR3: CSAFGTSGMENEQFF

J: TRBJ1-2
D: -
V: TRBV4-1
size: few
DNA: TGCGCCAGCAGCCAAAAAAGGGATAGCAGAGAAAACTATGGCTACACCTTC
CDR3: CASSQKRDSRENYGYTF

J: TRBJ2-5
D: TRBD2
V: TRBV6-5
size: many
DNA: TGTGCCAGCAGTTACGCGGGGGTGGAGACCCAGTACTTC
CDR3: CASSYAGVETQYF

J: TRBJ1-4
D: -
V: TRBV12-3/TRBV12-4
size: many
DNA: TGTGCCACCAGCGGGGGCCTTAATGAAAAACTGTTTTTT
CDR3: CATSGGLNEKLFF

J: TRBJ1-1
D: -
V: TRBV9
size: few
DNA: TGTGCCAGCAGCGTAGGGGGGGAGGCCACTGAAGCTTTCTTT
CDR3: CASSVGGEATEAFF

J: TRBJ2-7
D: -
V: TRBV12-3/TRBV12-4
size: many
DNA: TGTGCCAGCAGCGCCCCGGGACATACCTACGAGCAGTACTTC
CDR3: CASSAPGHTYEQYF

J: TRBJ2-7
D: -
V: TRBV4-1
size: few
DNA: TGCGCCAGCAGCCACCCACAGGGAAAGGGTTCCGAGCAGTACTTC
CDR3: CASSHPQGKGSEQYF

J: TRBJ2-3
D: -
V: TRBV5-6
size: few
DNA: TGTGCCAGCAGCCCCGTGGTAACCACAGATACGCAGTATTTT
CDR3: CASSPVVTTDTQYF

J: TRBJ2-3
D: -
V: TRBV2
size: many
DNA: TGTGCCACCCAACCCCAAGGACAGAACACAGATACGCAGTATTTT
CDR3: CATQPQGQNTDTQYF

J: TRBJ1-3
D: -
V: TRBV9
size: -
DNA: TGTGCCAGCAGCGTAGGTGGAAACACCATATATTTT
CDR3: CASSVGGNTIYF

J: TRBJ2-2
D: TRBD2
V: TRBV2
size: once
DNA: TGTGCCAGCTGGCAGATAGCGGGGGGGCTCCTCCTGAACACCGGGGAGCTGTTTTTT
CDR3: CASWQIAGGLLLNTGELFF

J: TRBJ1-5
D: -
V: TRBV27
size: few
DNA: TGTGCCAGCAGTTTACGGCGGCCCTCCGGGGGCAATAATAGGGATCAGCCCCAGCATTTT
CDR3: CASSLRRPSGGNNRDQPQHF

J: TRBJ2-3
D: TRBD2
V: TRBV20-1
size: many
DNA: TGCAGTGCTAAGAGCGGGAGGTTCACAGATACGCAGTATTTT
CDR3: CSAKSGRFTDTQYF

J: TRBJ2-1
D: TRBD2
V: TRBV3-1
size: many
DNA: TGTGCCAGCAGCCAAGGAGGACTAGGTAGTCACAATGAGCAGTTCTTC
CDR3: CASSQGGLGSHNEQFF

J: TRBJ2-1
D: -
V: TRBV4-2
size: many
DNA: TGTGCCAGCAGCCAATCGGGGGCGTTAGACAATGAGCAGTTCTTC
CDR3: CASSQSGALDNEQFF

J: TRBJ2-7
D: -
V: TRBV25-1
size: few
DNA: TGTGCCAGCAGTGAATCTCTCGGGGAAAATACTCGGGACGAGCAGTACTTC
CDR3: CASSESLGENTRDEQYF

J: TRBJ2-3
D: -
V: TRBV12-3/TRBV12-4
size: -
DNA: TGTGCCAGCAGTTTGCTGATAACGTCCCGGGCTTATACGCAGTATTTT
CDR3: CASSLLITSRAYTQYF